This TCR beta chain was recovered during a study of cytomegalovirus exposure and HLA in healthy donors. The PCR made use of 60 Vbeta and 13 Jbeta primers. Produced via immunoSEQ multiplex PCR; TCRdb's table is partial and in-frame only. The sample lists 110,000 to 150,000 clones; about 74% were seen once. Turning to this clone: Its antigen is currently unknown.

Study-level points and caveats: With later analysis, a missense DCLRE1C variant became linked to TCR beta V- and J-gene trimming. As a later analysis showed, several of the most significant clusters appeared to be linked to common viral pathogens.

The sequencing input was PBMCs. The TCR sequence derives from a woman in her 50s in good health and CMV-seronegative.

Written as DNA, the CDR3 is TGTGCCAGCAGCCAAGAGTTGGGGGCACCTAATGAAAAACTGTTTTTT. This gives the protein CASSQELGAPNEKLFF. The rearrangement joins TRBV4-2 to TRBJ1-4; D perhaps matches TRBD1 (6 bases). This CDR3 is built from 16 residues. Trimming left V 0 bases short and J 3 bases short, with 11 bases between. Germline values: CDR1 LGHNA, CDR2 YNFKEQ.